This TCR beta chain was sequenced during a study of regulatory T cells in long-lasting Graves disease. Across the study: Freshly diagnosed Graves' patients had used antithyroid drugs for under 3 months.

The ends were cut back, 3 bases at V and 1 base at J, with 8 bases in the middle. CDR1 is DFQATT, CDR2 SNEGSKA, per germline (reference sequence). There are 13 residues in the CDR3. Time point reported: newly diagnosed GD, antithyroid drugs for less than 3 months. The TCR library was made from RNA extracted from PBMCs. Construction of TCR beta libraries relied on iRepertoire HTBI primers and on Arm-PCR targeting CDR3 regions. Using its own MiXCR run on the multiplex PCR reads, TCRdb lists one record per CDR3 protein. The top ten hold under 10% of the sample, which has about 540,000 distinct CDR3 sequences, about 14% seen once. In addition, the sample was reused for a study of T cells in Graves' hyperthyroidism and ophthalmopathy. As that report states: The study based diagnoses on clinical symptoms, serum thyroxine and TRAb, thyroid ultrasound and orbital computed tomography.

V is TRBV20-1 and J is TRBJ2-3; D gene ambiguous. The TCR originated in a man aged 25 to 45 with Graves disease. The sequences come from peripheral blood mononuclear cells (PBMCs), collected at new diagnosis, from a patient treated with antithyroid drugs. In nucleotides, the CDR3 is TGCAGTGCTAGGGGCCGCGGCACAGATACGCAGTATTTT. Translated, it gives CSARGRGTDTQYF.